This T cell receptor beta chain is drawn from a study of T and B cells in COVID-19 patients. Each TRB amplification used roughly 220-550 ng of genomic DNA from blood. Turning to this clonotype: Its antigen is still unknown. Relative to the germline gene, one junction end is altered; a read error may explain this.

Findings and limits, study-wide: Active COVID-19 showed highly clonal TRB repertoires; recovery showed diversity and richness above healthy donors.

The CDR3 contains 19 residues. Germline lookup yields CDR1 KGHSH and CDR2 LQKENI. Multiplex PCR with BIOMED2 TRB-A/B primer pools amplified TRB rearrangements. TCRdb re-called the multiplex PCR reads with MiXCR, one entry per CDR3 protein. The sample holds around 16,000 distinct CDR3 sequences; about a quarter are singletons and the top ten take about 3%. The sample consisted of blood. V usage is TRBV18 and J usage is TRBJ2-1; TRBD2 agrees at 16 bases. This receptor was taken from a human donor who had recovered from COVID-19. The CDR3 region has the DNA TGTACCAGCTCATCCTTTCCGGGACTAGCGGGAGGGTCCTACAATGAGCAGTTCTTC. Translating gives CTSSSFPGLAGGSYNEQFF.